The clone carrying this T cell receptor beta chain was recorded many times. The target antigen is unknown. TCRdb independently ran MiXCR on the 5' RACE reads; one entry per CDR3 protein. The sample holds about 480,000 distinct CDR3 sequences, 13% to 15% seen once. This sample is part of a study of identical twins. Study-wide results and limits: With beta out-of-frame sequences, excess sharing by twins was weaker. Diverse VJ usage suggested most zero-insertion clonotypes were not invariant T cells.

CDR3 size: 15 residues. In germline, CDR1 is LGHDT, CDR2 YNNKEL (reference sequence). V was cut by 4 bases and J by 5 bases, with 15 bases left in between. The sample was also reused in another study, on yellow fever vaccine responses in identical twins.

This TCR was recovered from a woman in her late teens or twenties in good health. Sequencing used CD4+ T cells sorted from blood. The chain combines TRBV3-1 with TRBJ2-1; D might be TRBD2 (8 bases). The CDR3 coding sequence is TGTGCCAGCAGCCCGGGGGGGACAGCTGACAATGAGCAGTTCTTC. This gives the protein CASSPGGTADNEQFF.